Sequencing of this TCR beta chain was carried out in a study of shared clonotypes between healthy human individuals. Produced via immunoSEQ multiplex PCR; TCRdb's table is partial and in-frame only. Seen here are 1 million to 1.2 million clones, approximately 80% observed once, and the top ten hold roughly 0.82%. The CDR3 runs 16 residues. Germline values: CDR1 MNHNY, CDR2 SVGAGI (reference sequence). Trimming stripped 0 bases from V and 0 bases from J, with 9 bases between. The sequence was obtained from a man aged 18 to 30 in good health. Some clones in this sample may be carry-over from other donors' samples. The J gene is TRBJ2-1, the V gene TRBV6-6; D may be TRBD2 (6 bases). Input material: memory CD4+ T cells from PBMCs. The subset was: CD45RA-negative fraction. CDR3 nucleotides: TGTGCCAGCAGTTACTCAATGGGGGGCTCCTACAATGAGCAGTTCTTC. Its protein is CASSYSMGGSYNEQFF.